The rows below give T cell receptor beta chains drawn from one sample of a study of Graves' ophthalmopathy and Graves' hyperthyroidism. TCRdb itself ran the multiplex PCR reads through MiXCR, one entry per CDR3 protein. The data contain 500,000 to 700,000 distinct CDR3 sequences, 22% of them singletons. The specimen was peripheral blood. Every receptor here comes from a woman younger than 35 with stable Graves' hyperthyroidism. Some clones in this sample may be carry-over from other donors' samples. The CDR3 runs from the conserved cysteine through the conserved F or W. D genes are given only for firm matches. Only some rows state a clone size, as once, few, many or a class for expanded clones.

j_call,clone_size,d_call,v_call,cdr3_nt,cdr3_aa
TRBJ2-2,many,.,TRBV28,TGTGCCAGCAGCTCGGGCGCGGCGGCAGCTAGAAGGGAGCTGTTTTTT,CASSSGAAAARRELFF
TRBJ2-5,.,.,TRBV14,TGTGCCAGCAGCCAAAACTTCCAAGAGGCCCAGTACTTC,CASSQNFQEAQYF
TRBJ2-5,.,.,TRBV20-1,TGCAGTGCTAGAATGGCAGCCACAGAGACCCAGTACTTC,CSARMAATETQYF
TRBJ2-7,.,TRBD2,TRBV12-3/TRBV12-4,TGTGCCAGCAGACCCATCGGGGGGGGCTACGAGCAGTACTTC,CASRPIGGGYEQYF
TRBJ1-1,once,.,TRBV12-3/TRBV12-4,TGTGCCAGCACGTCAGGGGACACTGAAGCTTTCTTT,CASTSGDTEAFF
TRBJ2-5,many,.,TRBV14,TGTGCCAGCAGCCAAGTGGCTAGTGCGGCGGAGACCCAGTACTTC,CASSQVASAAETQYF
TRBJ2-5,many,.,TRBV29-1,TGCAGCGTTGAAGACAGGTACCAAGAGACCCAGTACTTC,CSVEDRYQETQYF
TRBJ2-2,many,.,TRBV29-1,TGCAGCGTTGAAGGCTTGGGGGCCGGGGAGCTGTTTTTT,CSVEGLGAGELFF
TRBJ2-4,.,.,TRBV7-2,TGTGCCAGCAGCTCCCGTGGGAGTCCTCTAGCCAAAAACATTCAGTACTTC,CASSSRGSPLAKNIQYF
TRBJ2-7,.,.,TRBV28,TGTGCCAGCAGTTACCTTCCAGGATCCTACGAGCAGTACTTC,CASSYLPGSYEQYF
TRBJ1-1,few,TRBD1,TRBV6-5,TGTGCCAGCAGTTCGACAGGGACGACTGAAGCTTTCTTT,CASSSTGTTEAFF
TRBJ2-5,many,.,TRBV6-2/TRBV6-3,TGTGCCAGCAGTTACCCGGTCAAGACCCAGTACTTC,CASSYPVKTQYF
TRBJ1-3,many,.,TRBV20-1,TGCAGTGCCGACACTGGAAACACCATATATTTT,CSADTGNTIYF
TRBJ2-5,many,.,TRBV24-1,TGTGCCACCAGTGCCCCGCTAGCTGGGGGGACCCAGTACTTC,CATSAPLAGGTQYF
TRBJ2-2,many,.,TRBV7-3,TGTGCCAGCAGCTTAACCCTACTAACCGGGGAGCTGTTTTTT,CASSLTLLTGELFF
TRBJ1-1,.,.,TRBV30,TGTGCCTGGAGTCCATGGGGACCGTATGGGGGAGCTTTCTTT,CAWSPWGPYGGAFF
TRBJ2-7,.,.,TRBV6-2/TRBV6-3,TGTGCCAGCTCGACTTTAAACCCCGGGACTCCCCTCTCCTACGAGCAGTACTTC,CASSTLNPGTPLSYEQYF
TRBJ2-2,.,.,TRBV3-1,TGTGCCAGCCAAGACCCGGGACGACGCACCGGGGAGCTGTTTTTT,CASQDPGRRTGELFF
TRBJ1-3,many,.,TRBV4-1,TGCGCCAGCAGCCAATTGGACCAAGTGTCGGGAAACACCATATATTTT,CASSQLDQVSGNTIYF
TRBJ2-7,many,TRBD1,TRBV28,TGTGCCAGCACCAACCCAGGGACAGGAGCCTACGAGCAGTACTTC,CASTNPGTGAYEQYF
TRBJ1-5,.,.,TRBV6-1,TGTGCCAGCAGCCCCCGGGCCCGACCTTATAGCAATCAGCCCCAGCATTTT,CASSPRARPYSNQPQHF
TRBJ1-6,many,TRBD1,TRBV12-3/TRBV12-4,TGTGCCAGCAGTTTAGCGGGGACAGGTTATAGTTCACCCCTCCACTTT,CASSLAGTGYSSPLHF
TRBJ1-2,few,.,TRBV30,TGTGCCTGGAGTACGGGGGGACATGGCTACACCTTC,CAWSTGGHGYTF
TRBJ2-7,.,.,TRBV6-1,TGTGCCACCCGCAAGGGTTCCTACGAGCAGTACTTC,CATRKGSYEQYF